This T cell receptor beta chain was recovered during a study of metastatic and nonmetastatic thyroid tumors. Comment on this clone: One end of the junction does not line up with germline, which may come from a read error.

Germline V gives CDR1 MNHNS, CDR2 SASEGT. The CDR3 has 16 residues. Thyroid surgery had not been preceded by any treatment in any patient. TCRdb used MiXCR to call clones anew from the PCR reads. The sample yields about 24,000 clones, about a quarter seen once. The source of this sequence is a male donor with papillary thyroid cancer or a benign thyroid nodule (not recorded which). Some clones in this sample may be carry-over from other donors' samples. J is TRBJ2-3 and V is TRBV6-1; 8 bases fit TRBD2. The sequenced material came from blood. The CDR3 DNA is TGTGCCTGCAGCCCCCGGGGGGGAGGACTGGCATATACGCAGTATTTT. Its protein product is CACSPRGGGLAYTQYF.